This T cell receptor beta chain is from a study of blood T cell repertoires in COVID-19. Overall study context: Some COVID-19 samples were acute and others convalescent; all came from the United States, Italy and Spain. Sources were T cells, B-cell-depleted T cells, or PBMCs; the material itself was cDNA or gDNA.

In the source study's methods: Reference gene primer amplification yielded estimated nucleated cell counts. Produced via immunoSEQ multiplex PCR; TCRdb's table is partial and in-frame only. Clone size and the V and J calls come from that table; the DNA yielded D and trimming. The table shows a few hundred thousand clones, with about 90% occurring only once. With V trimmed by 0 bases and J by 0 bases, 6 bases remained unmatched. CDR3 length equals 17 residues. Germline V CDR1 and CDR2: GTSNPN, SVGIG (reference sequence). This clone came up once. Sequenced: peripheral blood. The TCR comes from a man aged 55 to 70 with acute or convalescent COVID-19. The chain carries TRBV30 and TRBJ1-5; 9 bases line up with TRBD1. In nucleotides, the CDR3 is TGTGCCTGGAGTGTAAGGGGACAGGGATATAGCAATCAGCCCCAGCATTTT. The encoded protein is CAWSVRGQGYSNQPQHF.